The 20 T cell receptor beta chains in this list originate from one sample, sequenced in a study of blood T cell repertoires in COVID-19. Method: immunoSEQ multiplex PCR; TCRdb's copy keeps in-frame clones and lacks some. This table holds approximately 250,000 clones, approximately 89% found once. Specimen: peripheral blood. The receptors here all came from a woman in her seventies with COVID-19, enrolled during active disease.

The chain has TRBV9 and TRBJ2-1; 11 bases line up with TRBD2. The V gene's germline CDR1 is SGDLS and CDR2 YYNGEE. The CDR3 is 16 residues long. After removal of 4 bases from V and 2 bases from J, the junction contained 5 bases not matched to a gene. CDR3 bases: TGTGCCAGCAGCACCAGACTAGCGGGGCCCTACAATGAGCAGTTCTTC. Translated: CASSTRLAGPYNEQFF.

The table lists this clone with a count of one. The chain carries TRBV19 and TRBJ1-1; TRBD1 aligns across 10 bases. CDR3 length: 15 amino acids. The V gene end was trimmed by 7 bases and the J gene end by 6 bases; junction bases not matched to a gene: 11. Germline lookup yields CDR1 LNHDA and CDR2 SQIVND (reference sequence). The CDR3 sequence: CASTISGTGVSEAFF. The CDR3 DNA reads TGTGCCAGTACCATCTCCGGGACAGGGGTATCTGAAGCTTTCTTT.

The chain has TRBV6-4 and TRBJ1-2; 8 positions agree with TRBD1. The V segment lost 5 bases and the J segment 8 bases; nucleotides outside the gene matches: 7. Germline CDR1 reads MRHNA; CDR2 reads SNTAGT. CDR3 length equals 13 residues. The DNA of the CDR3 is TGTGCCAGCAGTTCCCAACAGGGGGACGGCTACACCTTC. Protein product: CASSSQQGDGYTF.

This sequence joins TRBV5-6 and TRBJ2-3, with unresolved D. Per germline, CDR1 SGHDT and CDR2 YYEEEE. The CDR3 spans 13 residues. V was shortened by 2 bases and J by 2 bases, with 6 bases between the two germline ends. CDR3 in DNA: TGTGCCAGCAGCTTACGGTTCACAGATACGCAGTATTTT. The encoded protein is CASSLRFTDTQYF.

This clone was recorded a few times. The V and J genes are TRBV28 and TRBJ1-2; D is perhaps TRBD1 (5 bases). This CDR3 has 18 amino acids. The V end lost 6 bases, the J end lost 3 bases, and 26 bases lay between the germline ends. CDR1 is MDHEN, CDR2 SYDVKM, per germline. Here the CDR3 DNA reads TGTGCCAGCAGGTATCAGGGCGGGGGTTCGCCGCGGGACTATGGCTACACCTTC. Translated: CASRYQGGGSPRDYGYTF.

V and J are TRBV19 and TRBJ2-3; unclear D gene. V was cut by 8 bases and J by 6 bases, with 15 bases left in between. Germline assignment: CDR1 LNHDA and CDR2 SQIVND (reference sequence). There are 13 residues in the CDR3. This chain's CDR3 is CASGQRLGDTQYF. In nucleotides, the CDR3 is TGTGCCAGTGGTCAGAGACTCGGGGATACGCAGTATTTT.

The rearrangement links TRBV30 to TRBJ1-4; TRBD1 aligns across 9 bases. CDR3 length: 13 amino acids. V lost 3 bases to trimming and J lost 8 bases; unmatched junction nucleotides: 4. CDR1 is GTSNPN, CDR2 SVGIG, per germline (reference sequence). The DNA of the CDR3 is TGTGCCTGGAGACAGGGGGCAGGAGAAAAACTGTTTTTT. It yields the protein CAWRQGAGEKLFF.

The rearrangement uses TRBV5-4 and TRBJ2-7; 7 bases fit TRBD1. V shed 1 base and J 5 bases; nucleotides not matched to a gene: 6. The CDR3 extends over 14 amino acids. Germline V CDR1 and CDR2: SGHNT, YYREEE (reference sequence). The chain's CDR3 is CASSLNNRGNEQYF. Written as DNA, the CDR3 is TGTGCCAGCAGCTTGAATAACAGGGGAAACGAGCAGTACTTC.

This rearrangement joins TRBV4-1 to TRBJ1-5; D may be TRBD1 (5 bases). The V gene's germline CDR1 is MGHRA and CDR2 YSYEKL. V was clipped by 5 bases and J by 0 bases, with 17 bases between them. The CDR3 covers 17 residues. The CDR3 region is CASSFQGGGYSNQPQHF. CDR3 nucleotide sequence: TGCGCCAGCAGCTTCCAGGGTGGCGGTTATAGCAATCAGCCCCAGCATTTT.

The rearrangement joins TRBV24-1 to TRBJ1-2; D not resolved. This CDR3 contains 13 residues. Germline V gene lookup returns CDR1 KGHDR and CDR2 SFDVKD. Trimming took 7 bases from V and 2 from J, leaving 10 bases between them. This chain's CDR3 is CATSLGLNYGYTF. In nucleotides, the CDR3 is TGTGCCACCAGCCTCGGACTGAACTATGGCTACACCTTC.

The chain recombines TRBV10-2 with TRBJ2-2, with TRBD1 as a possible D gene (7 bases). The CDR3 runs 15 residues. Germline CDR1 WSHSY, CDR2 SAAADI. Between the trimmed V and J ends, which lost 5 bases and 1 base, there was a span of 11 bases. CDR3: CASSSQGGNTGELFF. The CDR3 DNA follows: TGCGCCAGCAGTTCCCAGGGGGGGAACACCGGGGAGCTGTTTTTT.

This clone appeared a few times. The DNA for the CDR3 is TGTGCCAGCAGCGCACACACAGGGGTTAGGAATTCACCCCTCCACTTT. This gives the protein CASSAHTGVRNSPLHF. The chain recombines TRBV9 with TRBJ1-6, with 7 bases identical to TRBD1. This CDR3 is 16 amino acids long. Losses at the gene ends were 3 bases for V and 7 bases for J; bases not matched to a gene: 10. CDR1 is SGDLS and CDR2 is YYNGEE in the germline V gene.

V is TRBV4-3 and J is TRBJ1-1; TRBD1 is a possible D gene (6 bases). With 4 bases removed from V and 1 base from J, the gap between germline ends came to 13 bases. Germline loops: CDR1 LGHNA, CDR2 YSLEER. This CDR3 contains 15 residues. The CDR3 sequence is CASSPAGTPNTEAFF. The CDR3 DNA reads TGCGCCAGCAGCCCCGCCGGGACACCGAACACTGAAGCTTTCTTT.

The chain uses TRBV6-4 and TRBJ1-2, with 9 nucleotides matching TRBD1. The germline V gene has CDR1 MRHNA and CDR2 SNTAGT. V shed 5 bases and J 2 bases; nucleotides not matched to a gene: 9. This CDR3 is 16 amino acids long. DNA for the CDR3: TGTGCCAGCAGTCCTCTGCCGGGACAGGGCAACTATGGCTACACCTTC. Translation: CASSPLPGQGNYGYTF.

The rearrangement links TRBV5-1 to TRBJ2-7, with 11 bases identical to TRBD2. The CDR3 consists of 14 residues. The junction had 6 bases not matched to a gene; V was cut back by 6 bases and J by 4 bases. Germline lookup yields CDR1 SGHRS and CDR2 YFSETQ. In nucleotides, the CDR3 is TGCGCCAGCACCTTCACTAGCGGGAGTTACGAGCAGTACTTC. It yields the protein CASTFTSGSYEQYF.

V usage is TRBV5-1 and J usage is TRBJ2-2; 7 bases align to TRBD1. CDR1 SGHRS and CDR2 YFSETQ come from the germline V gene. The CDR3 sequence is 16 residues long. V gave up 0 bases and J gave up 0 bases; unmatched junction bases: 2. CDR3 amino acids: CASSLVGTANTGELFF. CDR3 sequence (DNA): TGCGCCAGCAGCTTGGTCGGGACAGCGAACACCGGGGAGCTGTTTTTT.

This rearrangement joins TRBV18 to TRBJ2-1, with TRBD1 matching 10 bases. Germline assignment: CDR1 KGHSH and CDR2 LQKENI. The ends lost 2 bases at V and 7 bases at J; junction bases unmatched: 14. The length of the CDR3 is 18 residues. The CDR3 region has the DNA TGTGCCAGCTCACCATCGAGAACCGGGACAGGGGCGAGTAATGAGCAGTTCTTC. As protein: CASSPSRTGTGASNEQFF.

J is TRBJ1-4 and V is TRBV2; 7 positions match TRBD1. The CDR3 runs 15 residues. The germline gives CDR1 SNHLY, CDR2 FYNNEI. Losses at the gene ends were 1 base for V and 14 bases for J; bases not matched to a gene: 13. CDR3 protein: CASSEDPVSSRGLFF. The CDR3 nucleotides are TGTGCCAGCAGTGAAGACCCAGTGTCGTCCAGGGGGCTGTTTTTT. The full variable domain, in which reference TRBV2 and TRBJ1-4 provide the parts outside the CDR3, is EPEVTQTPSHQVTQMGQEVILRCVPISNHLYFYWYRQILGQKVEFLVSFYNNEISEKSEIFDDQFSVERPDGSNFTLKIRSTKLEDSAMYFCASSEDPVSSRGLFFGSGTQLSVL.

The chain combines TRBV28 with TRBJ2-7; a possible D gene is TRBD2 (6 bases). Deletions cut 2 bases from V and 2 bases from J, with 13 bases between. CDR3 length: 15 residues. CDR1 is MDHEN, CDR2 SYDVKM, per germline. The CDR3 DNA reads as TGTGCCAGCAGTTTAATCCTAGCGTTGCCCTACGAGCAGTACTTC. The encoded protein is CASSLILALPYEQYF.

A note on this clone: A junction boundary mismatches the germline segment, possibly from a read error. The V call is TRBV5-6, the J call TRBJ2-2, with D uncertain. The CDR3 sequence is 12 residues long. Germline V lookup: CDR1 SGHDT, CDR2 YYEEEE. The CDR3 protein is CASGLSSGELFF. The CDR3, as DNA: TGTGCCAGCGGCTTATCGTCCGGGGAGCTGTTTTTT.